What follows are 14 T cell receptor beta chains derived from one specimen sequenced in a study of identical twins (dated by TCRdb to 2016 to 2017). The library was built by means of 5' RACE. Sequencing instrument: Illumina HiSeq 2000. The public reads were quality trimmed at Q25 with fastp and then assembled into clones with MiXCR by TCRdb, keeping productive beta chains. For every CDR3 protein sequence, its rows merge into one entry that carries the most common genes and DNA. Here the sample has 500,000 or so distinct CDR3 sequences; approximately 14% occur a single time. The ten largest clones represent approximately 0.98% of the sample. Another study also made use of these data, one on yellow fever vaccine responses in identical twins.

Specimen: CD4+ T cells sorted from blood. These receptors were obtained from a woman aged 18-29 years in good health.

The chain has TRBV25-1 and TRBJ2-7; D perhaps matches TRBD2 (5 bases). Trimming took off 2 bases at V and 2 bases at J, with 22 bases between the two ends. The germline V gene has CDR1 MGHDK and CDR2 SYGVNS. There are 18 residues in the CDR3. The CDR3 region is CASSEPPASAEDTYEQYF. The CDR3 DNA is TGTGCCAGCAGTGAACCCCCGGCTTCGGCGGAGGATACCTACGAGCAGTACTTC.

V and J are TRBV2 and TRBJ2-5, with D maybe TRBD2 (6 bases). This CDR3 has 12 residues. The germline V and J ends were trimmed by 8 bases and 9 bases, with 16 bases remaining between them. Germline-derived CDR1 and CDR2 are SNHLY and FYNNEI. CDR3 residues: CASCTTGGAQYF. The CDR3 region has the DNA TGTGCCAGCTGTACTACAGGAGGGGCCCAGTACTTC.

This clonotype has at least ten counts. CDR3 protein: CASSLAPGNQPQHF. DNA of the CDR3: TGTGCCAGCAGTTTAGCGCCAGGGAATCAGCCCCAGCATTTT. The rearrangement links TRBV12-3 or TRBV12-4 to TRBJ1-5, with a possible D match to TRBD1 (5 bases). Trimming shortened V by 0 bases and J by 4 bases, and 7 bases separated the two germline ends. The CDR3 sequence is 14 residues long.

There are many counts of this clonotype. The chain has TRBV20-1 and TRBJ1-6; D is undetermined. Trimming took off 5 bases at V and 7 bases at J, with 9 bases between the two ends. Germline V gene sequence: CDR1 DFQATT, CDR2 SNEGSKA (reference sequence). The CDR3 runs to 12 residues. The CDR3 DNA sequence: TGCAGTGCTCCTTCGGTGAATTCACCCCTCCACTTT. Protein: CSAPSVNSPLHF.

The CDR3 DNA reads TGTGCCAGCAGTTCCCAGGGGTCGGGAACGAACACCGGGGAGCTGTTTTTT. Residues: CASSSQGSGTNTGELFF. V gene TRBV12-3 or TRBV12-4 combines with J gene TRBJ2-2; D is perhaps TRBD1 (6 bases). This CDR3 comprises 17 residues. V was trimmed by 4 bases and J by 0 bases, leaving 15 bases between them.

This clonotype was counted between two and nine times. The V call is TRBV5-1, the J call TRBJ2-7; TRBD2 is a possible D gene (5 bases). Trimming removed 2 bases at V and 3 bases at J, with 12 bases between. CDR3 length equals 14 residues. CDR1 is SGHRS and CDR2 is YFSETQ in the germline V gene. The CDR3 protein is CASSLSGMSYEQYF. CDR3 nucleotides: TGCGCCAGCAGCTTATCCGGGATGAGCTACGAGCAGTACTTC.

This sequence joins TRBV27 and TRBJ2-7, with D perhaps matching TRBD1 (5 bases). Trimming removed 7 bases at V and 1 base at J, with 14 bases between. The germline gives CDR1 MNHEY, CDR2 SMNVEV (reference sequence). The CDR3 is 14 amino acids. The CDR3 region is CASNPRAGSYEQYF. The CDR3 DNA follows: TGTGCCAGCAACCCCAGGGCCGGTTCCTACGAGCAGTACTTC.

The chain recombines TRBV7-9 with TRBJ2-3; 9 nucleotides match TRBD2. CDR3 length equals 14 residues. The junction had 4 bases not matched to a gene; V was cut back by 7 bases and J by 2 bases. Germline loops: CDR1 SEHNR, CDR2 FQNEAQ (reference sequence). CDR3 sequence reads: CASMREGPTDTQYF. As DNA, the CDR3 is TGTGCCAGCATGCGGGAGGGCCCCACAGATACGCAGTATTTT.

This clonotype has at least ten counts. This chain links TRBV7-2 with TRBJ2-2, with 9 bases matching TRBD1. Germline lookup yields CDR1 SGHTA and CDR2 FQGNSA. The junction had 7 bases not matched to a gene; V was cut back by 6 bases and J by 5 bases. CDR3 size: 15 residues. The CDR3 sequence: CASRSTGGATGELFF. As DNA, the CDR3 is TGTGCCAGCAGATCTACAGGGGGCGCAACCGGGGAGCTGTTTTTT.

The table lists this clonotype with a few counts. The chain couples TRBV5-1 to TRBJ2-7, with D hard to call. The V end was cut by 0 bases, the J end by 3 bases, with 7 bases between. The CDR3 is made up of 13 amino acids. The germline V gene has CDR1 SGHRS and CDR2 YFSETQ. CDR3 nucleotide sequence: TGCGCCAGCAGCTTGGCCCCGTTCTACGAGCAGTACTTC. It yields the protein CASSLAPFYEQYF.

This clonotype has just a few counts. J is TRBJ1-4 and V is TRBV20-1; no reliable D call. The germline V gene encodes CDR1 DFQATT and CDR2 SNEGSKA (reference sequence). V lost 5 bases to trimming and J lost 6 bases, with 13 bases between them. The CDR3 has 13 amino acids. The CDR3 DNA reads as TGCAGTGCTTCCGACTCAAATGATGAAAAACTGTTTTTT. It specifies CSASDSNDEKLFF.

The V gene is TRBV24-1, the J gene TRBJ2-5, with a possible D match to TRBD1 (5 bases). V was cut by 10 bases and J by 5 bases, with 22 bases left in between. The CDR3 length is 15 residues. In germline, CDR1 is KGHDR, CDR2 SFDVKD. CDR3 amino acids: CATGVSGKNLETQYF. The CDR3 DNA reads TGTGCCACAGGGGTTTCGGGTAAAAATTTGGAGACCCAGTACTTC.

This clonotype was detected only a few times. The V and J genes are TRBV12-1 and TRBJ2-4. TRBV12-1 represents a pseudogene. This CDR3 has 17 amino acids. The CDR3 protein is CASSPRIGSLAKNIQYF. CDR3 DNA sequence: TGTGCCAGCAGCCCACGCATCGGGTCGCTAGCCAAAAACATTCAGTACTTC.

V and J are TRBV5-1 and TRBJ2-1; TRBD1 matches 9 bases. The CDR3 has 15 residues. Germline lookup yields CDR1 SGHRS and CDR2 YFSETQ. V lost 1 base and J lost 8; bases outside the gene matches: 7. This CDR3 is CASSLSGQGYDEQFF. Written as DNA, the CDR3 is TGCGCCAGCAGCTTGTCTGGACAGGGGTATGATGAGCAGTTCTTC.